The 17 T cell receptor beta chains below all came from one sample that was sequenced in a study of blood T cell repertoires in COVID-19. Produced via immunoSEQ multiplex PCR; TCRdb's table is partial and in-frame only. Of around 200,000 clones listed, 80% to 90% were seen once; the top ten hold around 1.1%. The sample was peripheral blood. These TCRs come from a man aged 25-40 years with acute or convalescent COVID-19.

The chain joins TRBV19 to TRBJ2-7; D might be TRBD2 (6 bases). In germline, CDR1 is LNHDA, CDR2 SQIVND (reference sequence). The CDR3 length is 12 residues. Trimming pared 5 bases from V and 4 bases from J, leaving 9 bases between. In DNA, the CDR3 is TGTGCCAGTAGTGCTAGCGTTTACGAGCAGTACTTC. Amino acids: CASSASVYEQYF.

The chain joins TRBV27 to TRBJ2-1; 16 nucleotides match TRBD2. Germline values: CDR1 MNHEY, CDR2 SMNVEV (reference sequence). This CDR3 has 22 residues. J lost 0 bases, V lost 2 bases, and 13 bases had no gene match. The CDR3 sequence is CASSLIMAGLAGGTISYNEQFF. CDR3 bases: TGTGCCAGCAGTTTAATCATGGCGGGACTAGCGGGAGGGACTATCTCCTACAATGAGCAGTTCTTC.

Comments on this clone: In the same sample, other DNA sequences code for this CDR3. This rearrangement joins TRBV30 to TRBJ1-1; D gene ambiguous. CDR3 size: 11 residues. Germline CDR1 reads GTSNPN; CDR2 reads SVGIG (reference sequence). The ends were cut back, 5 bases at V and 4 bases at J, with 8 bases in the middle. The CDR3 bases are TGTGCCTGGGCCCGAGGCACTGAAGCTTTCTTT. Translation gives CAWARGTEAFF.

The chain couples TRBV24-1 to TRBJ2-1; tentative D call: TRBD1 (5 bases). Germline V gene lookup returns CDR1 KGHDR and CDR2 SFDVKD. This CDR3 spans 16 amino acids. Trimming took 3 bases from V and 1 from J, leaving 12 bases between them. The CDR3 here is CATSDGDSFSYNEQFF. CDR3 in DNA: TGTGCCACCAGTGATGGAGACAGCTTTTCCTACAATGAGCAGTTCTTC.

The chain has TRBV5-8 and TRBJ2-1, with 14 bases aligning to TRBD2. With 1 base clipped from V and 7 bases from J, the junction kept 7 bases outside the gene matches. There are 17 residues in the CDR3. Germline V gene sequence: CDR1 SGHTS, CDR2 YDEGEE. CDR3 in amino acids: CASSLIRTSGGSNEQFF. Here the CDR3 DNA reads TGTGCCAGCAGCTTGATTCGGACTAGCGGGGGGTCGAATGAGCAGTTCTTC.

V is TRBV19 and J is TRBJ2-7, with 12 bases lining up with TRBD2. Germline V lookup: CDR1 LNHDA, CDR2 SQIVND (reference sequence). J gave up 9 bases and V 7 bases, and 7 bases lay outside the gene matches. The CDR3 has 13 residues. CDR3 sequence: CASMETSGSWQYF. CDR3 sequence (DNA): TGTGCCAGTATGGAGACTAGCGGGAGTTGGCAGTACTTC.

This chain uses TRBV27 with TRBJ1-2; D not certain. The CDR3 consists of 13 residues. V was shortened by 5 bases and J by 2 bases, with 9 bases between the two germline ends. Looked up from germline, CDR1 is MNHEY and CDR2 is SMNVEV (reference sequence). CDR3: CASSLNQNYGYTF. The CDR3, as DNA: TGTGCCAGCAGTCTTAATCAGAACTATGGCTACACCTTC.

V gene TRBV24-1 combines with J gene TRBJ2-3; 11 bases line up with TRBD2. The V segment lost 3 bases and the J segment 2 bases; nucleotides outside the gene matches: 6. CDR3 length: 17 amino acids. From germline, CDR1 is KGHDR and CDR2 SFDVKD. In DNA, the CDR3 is TGTGCCACCAGTGATATTGGGACTAGCGGATACACAGATACGCAGTATTTT. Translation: CATSDIGTSGYTDTQYF.

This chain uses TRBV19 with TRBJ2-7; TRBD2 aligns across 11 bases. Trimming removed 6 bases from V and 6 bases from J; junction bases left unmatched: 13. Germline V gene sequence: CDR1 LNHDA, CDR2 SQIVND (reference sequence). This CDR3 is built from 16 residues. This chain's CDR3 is CASSERTSGPDSEQYF. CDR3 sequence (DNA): TGTGCCAGTAGCGAACGGACTAGCGGGCCTGATTCCGAGCAGTACTTC.

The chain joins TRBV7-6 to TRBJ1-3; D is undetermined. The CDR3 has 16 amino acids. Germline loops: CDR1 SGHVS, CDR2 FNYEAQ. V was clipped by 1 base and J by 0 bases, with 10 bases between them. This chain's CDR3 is CASSLGQTSSGNTIYF. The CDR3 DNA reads TGTGCCAGCAGCTTAGGACAAACCAGCTCTGGAAACACCATATATTTT.

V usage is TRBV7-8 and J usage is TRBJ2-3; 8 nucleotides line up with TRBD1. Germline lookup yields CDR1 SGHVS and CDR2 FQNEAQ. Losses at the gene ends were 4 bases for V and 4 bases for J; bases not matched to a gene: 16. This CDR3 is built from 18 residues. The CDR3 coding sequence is TGTGCCAGCAGCTCAAGAGGGGACGCGACAGGGGTCGCAGATACGCAGTATTTT. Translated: CASSSRGDATGVADTQYF.

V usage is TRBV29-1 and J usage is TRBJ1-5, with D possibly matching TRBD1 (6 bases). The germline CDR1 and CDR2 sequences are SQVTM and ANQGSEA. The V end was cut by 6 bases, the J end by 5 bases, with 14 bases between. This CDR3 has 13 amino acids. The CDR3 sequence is CSVLTGNDQPQHF. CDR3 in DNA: TGCAGCGTACTAACAGGGAATGATCAGCCCCAGCATTTT.

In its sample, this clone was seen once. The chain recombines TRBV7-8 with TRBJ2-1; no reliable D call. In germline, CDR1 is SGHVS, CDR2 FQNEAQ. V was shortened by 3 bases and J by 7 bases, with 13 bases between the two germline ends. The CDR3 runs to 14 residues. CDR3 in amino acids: CASSLMIEKNEQFF. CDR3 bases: TGTGCCAGCAGCTTGATGATAGAGAAGAATGAGCAGTTCTTC.

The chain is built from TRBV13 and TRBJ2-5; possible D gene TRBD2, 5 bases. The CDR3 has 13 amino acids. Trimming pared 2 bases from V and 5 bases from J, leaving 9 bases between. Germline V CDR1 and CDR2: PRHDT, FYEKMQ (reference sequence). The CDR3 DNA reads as TGTGCCAGCAGCTTATATCCTAGCGAGACCCAGTACTTC. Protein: CASSLYPSETQYF.

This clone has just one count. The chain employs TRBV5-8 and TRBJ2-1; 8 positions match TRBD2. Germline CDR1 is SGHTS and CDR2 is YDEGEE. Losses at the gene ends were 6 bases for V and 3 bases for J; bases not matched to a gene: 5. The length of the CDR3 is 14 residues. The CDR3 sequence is CASTKAGVYNEQFF. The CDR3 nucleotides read TGTGCCAGCACCAAAGCGGGAGTCTACAATGAGCAGTTCTTC.

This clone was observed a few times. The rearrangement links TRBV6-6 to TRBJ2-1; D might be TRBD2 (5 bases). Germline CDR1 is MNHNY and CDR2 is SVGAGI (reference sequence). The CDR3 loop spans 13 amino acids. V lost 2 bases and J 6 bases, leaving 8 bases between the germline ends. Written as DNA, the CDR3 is TGTGCCAGCAGTTACGCGCGGGTCAATGAGCAGTTCTTC. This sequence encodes CASSYARVNEQFF.

The CDR3 DNA reads as TGTGCCAGCAGTTCTCGGACTAGCGGACTAAGGAACAATGAGCAGTTCTTC. Encoded protein: CASSSRTSGLRNNEQFF. This sequence joins TRBV27 and TRBJ2-1; 10 nucleotides align to TRBD2. The germline gives CDR1 MNHEY, CDR2 SMNVEV (reference sequence). The J segment lost 5 bases and the V segment lost 4 bases, leaving 11 bases of the junction unmatched. The CDR3 consists of 17 residues.